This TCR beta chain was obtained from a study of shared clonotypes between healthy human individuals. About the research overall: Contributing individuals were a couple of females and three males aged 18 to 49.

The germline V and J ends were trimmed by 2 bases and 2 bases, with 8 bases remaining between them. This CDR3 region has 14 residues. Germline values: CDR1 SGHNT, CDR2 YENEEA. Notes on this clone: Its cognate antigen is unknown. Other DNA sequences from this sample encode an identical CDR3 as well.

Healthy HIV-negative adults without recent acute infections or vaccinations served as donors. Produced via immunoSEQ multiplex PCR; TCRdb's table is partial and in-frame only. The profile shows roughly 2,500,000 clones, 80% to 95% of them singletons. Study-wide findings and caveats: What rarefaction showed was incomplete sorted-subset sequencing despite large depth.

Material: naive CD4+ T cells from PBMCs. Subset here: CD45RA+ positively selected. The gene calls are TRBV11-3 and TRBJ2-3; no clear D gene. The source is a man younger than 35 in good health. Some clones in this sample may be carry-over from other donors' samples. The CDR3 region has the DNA TGTGCCAGCAGCTTATCTGGGCTCACAGATACGCAGTATTTT. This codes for CASSLSGLTDTQYF.